A selection of T cell receptor beta chains follows, all from one sample in a study of cytomegalovirus exposure and HLA in healthy donors. Some clones are missing from TCRdb's copy, which holds only in-frame ones; the method was immunoSEQ multiplex PCR. The table includes about 190,000 clones, roughly 76% detected once. The sequenced material came from PBMCs. All receptors come from a woman under 40 in good health and CMV-seropositive. Both conserved end residues are part of each CDR3. D genes are given only for firm matches. Not all rows give a size; the values are once, few, many and, for expanded clones, a class.

D | length | size | J | V | CDR3 | DNA
TRBD1 | 15 | . | TRBJ1-5 | TRBV9 | CASSVGQGFNQPQHF | TGTGCCAGCAGCGTAGGACAGGGGTTCAATCAGCCCCAGCATTTT
. | 12 | . | TRBJ1-1 | TRBV6-4 | CASSDRQGPAFF | TGTGCCAGCAGTGATCGGCAGGGCCCAGCTTTCTTT
. | 11 | . | TRBJ1-3 | TRBV30 | CAWSVGNTIYF | TGTGCCTGGTCGGTTGGAAACACCATATATTTT
. | 16 | . | TRBJ2-3 | TRBV29-1 | CSILGGGFSVPDTQYF | TGCAGTATCCTAGGTGGGGGGTTTTCCGTCCCAGATACGCAGTATTTT
TRBD2 | 18 | . | TRBJ2-5 | TRBV4-2 | CASSQDSSGGAIRETQYF | TGTGCCAGCAGCCAAGACTCTAGCGGGGGCGCAATAAGGGAGACCCAGTACTTC
. | 16 | . | TRBJ1-3 | TRBV4-2 | CASSQEESRSGNTIYF | TGTGCCAGCAGCCAAGAAGAGTCTCGCTCTGGAAACACCATATATTTT
TRBD1 | 15 | . | TRBJ1-2 | TRBV28 | CASRSPGQGDYGYTF | TGTGCCAGCAGAAGTCCGGGACAGGGGGATTATGGCTACACCTTC
TRBD1 | 13 | . | TRBJ1-1 | TRBV2 | CASRGQGRSEAFF | TGTGCCAGCAGAGGACAGGGAAGATCTGAAGCTTTCTTT
. | 14 | . | TRBJ2-6 | TRBV6-4 | CASSTRSGANVLTF | TGTGCCAGCAGTACTAGGTCTGGGGCCAACGTCCTGACTTTC
TRBD2 | 16 | . | TRBJ2-3 | TRBV5-4 | CASSSPTSGRFHTQYF | TGTGCCAGCAGCTCGCCAACTAGCGGGAGGTTTCATACGCAGTATTTT
. | 15 | . | TRBJ1-3 | TRBV28 | CASSAVGGPGNTIYF | TGTGCCAGCAGTGCCGTCGGGGGGCCTGGAAACACCATATATTTT
. | 14 | . | TRBJ1-5 | TRBV5-1 | CASSIGGIGQPQHF | TGCGCCAGTTCGATAGGAGGAATTGGACAGCCCCAGCATTTT
. | 12 | . | TRBJ2-3 | TRBV5-1 | CASSWTADTQYF | TGCGCCAGCAGCTGGACAGCAGATACGCAGTATTTT
TRBD2 | 16 | . | TRBJ2-5 | TRBV7-2 | CASSLAPAGGQETQYF | TGTGCCAGCAGCTTAGCCCCAGCGGGGGGTCAAGAGACCCAGTACTTC
TRBD2 | 14 | . | TRBJ2-7 | TRBV6-6 | CASSPGTRVPEQYF | TGTGCCAGCAGCCCCGGGACTAGAGTTCCCGAGCAGTACTTC
. | 13 | . | TRBJ2-7 | TRBV6-5 | CASSYTRGYEQYF | TGTGCCAGCAGTTACACTCGAGGCTACGAGCAGTACTTC
. | 12 | . | TRBJ1-5 | TRBV2 | CASREGSQPQHF | TGTGCCAGCAGGGAAGGGAGCCAGCCCCAGCATTTT
. | 14 | . | TRBJ2-2 | TRBV28 | CASSTITWPGELFF | TGTGCCAGCAGTACAATAACATGGCCCGGGGAGCTGTTTTTT
. | 14 | few | TRBJ1-5 | TRBV4-1 | CASSQSIVAQPQHF | TGCGCCAGCAGCCAAAGCATCGTTGCTCAGCCCCAGCATTTT
. | 14 | . | TRBJ2-5 | TRBV6-1 | CASSSAGYQETQYF | TGTGCCAGCAGTTCGGCGGGCTACCAAGAGACCCAGTACTTC
TRBD2 | 15 | . | TRBJ2-1 | TRBV9 | CASSQAGGSYNEQFF | TGTGCCAGCAGCCAAGCGGGGGGCTCCTACAATGAGCAGTTCTTC
TRBD2 | 14 | . | TRBJ2-1 | TRBV28 | CASSLPGTSGNQFF | TGTGCCAGCAGTTTGCCCGGGACTAGCGGAAACCAGTTCTTC
TRBD2 | 17 | . | TRBJ2-1 | TRBV4-1 | CASSQARLAGGRNEQFF | TGCGCCAGCAGCCAAGCCCGACTAGCGGGGGGGCGGAATGAGCAGTTCTTC
. | 13 | few | TRBJ2-5 | TRBV5-6 | CASSLATKETQYF | TGTGCCAGCAGCTTGGCCACAAAAGAGACCCAGTACTTC
. | 15 | . | TRBJ1-4 | TRBV4-3 | CASSQEGATNEKLFF | TGCGCCAGCAGCCAAGAAGGGGCAACTAATGAAAAACTGTTTTTT
. | 15 | . | TRBJ1-1 | TRBV28 | CASSSPTDRNTEAFF | TGTGCCAGCAGTTCCCCGACTGACCGGAACACTGAAGCTTTCTTT
. | 13 | . | TRBJ2-7 | TRBV18 | CASSSRTDDEQYF | TGTGCCAGCTCAAGCAGGACAGACGACGAGCAGTACTTC
. | 17 | . | TRBJ2-2 | TRBV5-1 | CASSGGATRGPTGELFF | TGCGCCAGCAGTGGGGGGGCTACGCGGGGGCCCACCGGGGAGCTGTTTTTT
. | 16 | . | TRBJ1-3 | TRBV11-2 | CASSLDLRGSGNTIYF | TGTGCCAGCAGCTTAGATCTAAGGGGCTCTGGAAACACCATATATTTT
. | 14 | . | TRBJ2-1 | TRBV30 | CAWSTSKHNDGQFF | TGTGCCTGGAGCACTAGCAAACACAATGATGGGCAGTTCTTC
TRBD1 | 18 | . | TRBJ1-3 | TRBV4-2 | CASSQDWRQGSLGNTIYF | TGTGCCAGCAGCCAAGATTGGAGACAGGGGAGTTTGGGAAACACCATATATTTT
TRBD1 | 15 | . | TRBJ2-1 | TRBV28 | CASTPLGQGGNEQFF | TGTGCCAGCACCCCACTGGGACAGGGGGGAAATGAGCAGTTCTTC
. | 13 | . | TRBJ2-2 | TRBV7-2 | CASSYGGSGELFF | TGTGCCAGCAGCTACGGGGGTTCCGGGGAGCTGTTTTTT
. | 15 | few | TRBJ1-2 | TRBV6-1 | CASSGRQDNNYGYTF | TGTGCCAGCAGTGGTAGACAGGACAATAACTATGGCTACACCTTC
. | 16 | . | TRBJ2-2 | TRBV7-3 | CASSSERVARSGELFF | TGTGCCAGCAGCTCAGAGCGGGTGGCAAGATCCGGGGAGCTGTTTTTT
. | 13 | . | TRBJ1-1 | TRBV2 | CASRIQGNTEAFF | TGTGCCAGCAGAATACAGGGGAACACTGAAGCTTTCTTT
TRBD1 | 16 | few | TRBJ1-5 | TRBV9 | CASSQPRQGANQPQHF | TGTGCCAGCAGCCAACCAAGACAGGGCGCAAATCAGCCCCAGCATTTT
TRBD1 | 14 | . | TRBJ1-1 | TRBV18 | CASSRGQGGTEAFF | TGTGCCAGCTCACGGGGACAGGGGGGCACTGAAGCTTTCTTT
. | 15 | . | TRBJ1-3 | TRBV27 | CASSLSVSSGNTIYF | TGTGCCAGCAGTTTATCAGTGAGCTCTGGAAACACCATATATTTT
. | 13 | . | TRBJ1-2 | TRBV5-1 | CASSLGGNYGYTF | TGCGCCAGCAGCTTGGGCGGGAACTATGGCTACACCTTC
. | 16 | once | TRBJ2-3 | TRBV11-2 | CASSDSAGGPGDTQYF | TGTGCCAGCAGCGACTCGGCCGGGGGGCCCGGAGATACGCAGTATTTT
. | 14 | . | TRBJ2-1 | TRBV6-5 | CASSYRIGSHEQFF | TGTGCCAGCAGTTACCGCATTGGGAGCCATGAGCAGTTCTTC
TRBD2 | 15 | . | TRBJ2-5 | TRBV5-4 | CASSLPLAGSETQYF | TGTGCCAGCAGCTTGCCGCTAGCGGGGTCAGAGACCCAGTACTTC
. | 15 | . | TRBJ1-6 | TRBV2 | CASSDWSSYNSPLHF | TGTGCCAGCAGTGACTGGAGCTCCTATAATTCACCCCTCCACTTT
TRBD1 | 14 | . | TRBJ1-5 | TRBV19 | CASSPQGRYQPQHF | TGTGCCAGTAGCCCACAGGGGCGTTATCAGCCCCAGCATTTT
TRBD1 | 15 | . | TRBJ1-1 | TRBV28 | CASSSSGTGNTEAFF | TGTGCCAGCAGCTCCTCCGGGACAGGGAACACTGAAGCTTTCTTT
. | 14 | . | TRBJ2-5 | TRBV11-2 | CASSLDPARETQYF | TGTGCCAGCAGCTTAGATCCCGCGCGGGAGACCCAGTACTTC
TRBD2 | 15 | . | TRBJ2-3 | TRBV10-3 | CAISIAGDSTDTQYF | TGTGCCATCAGTATAGCGGGGGACTCCACAGATACGCAGTATTTT
. | 14 | . | TRBJ1-1 | TRBV2 | CASRAGAVYTEAFF | TGTGCCAGCAGGGCAGGGGCCGTTTACACTGAAGCTTTCTTT
. | 14 | . | TRBJ1-1 | TRBV2 | CASSGPGMNTEAFF | TGTGCCAGCAGTGGTCCAGGGATGAACACTGAAGCTTTCTTT
TRBD2 | 17 | . | TRBJ2-2 | TRBV5-1 | CASSLVASGANTGELFF | TGCGCCAGCAGCTTGGTTGCTAGCGGGGCGAACACCGGGGAGCTGTTTTTT